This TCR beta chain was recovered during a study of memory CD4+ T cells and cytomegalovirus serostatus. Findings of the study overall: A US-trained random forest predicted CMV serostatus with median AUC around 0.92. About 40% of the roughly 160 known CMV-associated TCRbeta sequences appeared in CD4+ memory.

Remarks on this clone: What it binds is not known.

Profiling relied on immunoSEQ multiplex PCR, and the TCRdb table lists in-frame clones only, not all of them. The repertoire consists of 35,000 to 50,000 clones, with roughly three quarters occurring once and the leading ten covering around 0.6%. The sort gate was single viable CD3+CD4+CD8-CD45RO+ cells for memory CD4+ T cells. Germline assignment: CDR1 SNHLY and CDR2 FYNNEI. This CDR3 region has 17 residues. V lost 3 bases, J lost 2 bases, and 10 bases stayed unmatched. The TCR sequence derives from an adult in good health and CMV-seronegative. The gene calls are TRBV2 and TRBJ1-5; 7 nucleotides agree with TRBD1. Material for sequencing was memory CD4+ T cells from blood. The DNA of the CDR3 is TGTGCCAGCAGTGAGGGACAGTTAACCAGAGGCAATCAGCCCCAGCATTTT. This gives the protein CASSEGQLTRGNQPQHF. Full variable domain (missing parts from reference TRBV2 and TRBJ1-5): EPEVTQTPSHQVTQMGQEVILRCVPISNHLYFYWYRQILGQKVEFLVSFYNNEISEKSEIFDDQFSVERPDGSNFTLKIRSTKLEDSAMYFCASSEGQLTRGNQPQHFGDGTRLSIL.